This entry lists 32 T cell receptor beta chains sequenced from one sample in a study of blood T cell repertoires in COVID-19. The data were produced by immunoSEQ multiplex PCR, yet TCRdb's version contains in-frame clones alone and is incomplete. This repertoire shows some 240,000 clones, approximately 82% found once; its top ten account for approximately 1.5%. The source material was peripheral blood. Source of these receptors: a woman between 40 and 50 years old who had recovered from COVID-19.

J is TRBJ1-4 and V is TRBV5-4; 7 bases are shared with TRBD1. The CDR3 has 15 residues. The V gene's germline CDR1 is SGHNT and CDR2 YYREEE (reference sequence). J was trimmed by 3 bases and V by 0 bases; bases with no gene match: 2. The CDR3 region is CASSLGGTANEKLFF. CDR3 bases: TGTGCCAGCAGCTTGGGTGGGACAGCTAATGAAAAACTGTTTTTT.

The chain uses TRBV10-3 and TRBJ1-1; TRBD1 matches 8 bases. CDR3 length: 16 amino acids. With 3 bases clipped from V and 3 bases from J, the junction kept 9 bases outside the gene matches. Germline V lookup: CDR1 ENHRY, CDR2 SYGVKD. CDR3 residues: CAISEPTRGQDTEAFF. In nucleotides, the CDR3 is TGTGCCATCAGTGAACCGACCAGGGGGCAGGACACTGAAGCTTTCTTT.

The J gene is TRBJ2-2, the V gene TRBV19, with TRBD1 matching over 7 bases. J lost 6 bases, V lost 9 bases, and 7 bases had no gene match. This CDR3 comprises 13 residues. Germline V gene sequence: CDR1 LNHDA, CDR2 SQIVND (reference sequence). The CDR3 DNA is TGTGCCAGCCAGGGGGTCCGGTCCGGGGAGCTGTTTTTT. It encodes CASQGVRSGELFF.

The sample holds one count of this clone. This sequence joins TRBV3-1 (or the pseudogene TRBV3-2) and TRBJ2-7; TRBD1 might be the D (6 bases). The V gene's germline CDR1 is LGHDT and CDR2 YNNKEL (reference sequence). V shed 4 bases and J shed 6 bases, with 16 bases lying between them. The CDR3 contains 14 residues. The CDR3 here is CASSPGEAVGEQYF. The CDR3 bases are TGTGCCAGCAGCCCAGGGGAAGCGGTAGGCGAGCAGTACTTC.

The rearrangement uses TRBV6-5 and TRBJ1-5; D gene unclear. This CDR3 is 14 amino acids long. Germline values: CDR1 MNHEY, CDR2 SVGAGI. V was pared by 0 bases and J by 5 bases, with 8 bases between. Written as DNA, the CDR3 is TGTGCCAGCAGTTACTCACGGTTTTATCAGCCCCAGCATTTT. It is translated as CASSYSRFYQPQHF.

The DNA for the CDR3 is TGTGCCAGCAGCTTCACAGGGCGCCGAGGCTACACCTTC. Translating gives CASSFTGRRGYTF. This sequence joins TRBV5-6 and TRBJ1-2; D may be TRBD1 (6 bases). This CDR3 has 13 residues. Germline V lookup: CDR1 SGHDT, CDR2 YYEEEE. V was clipped by 2 bases and J by 8 bases, with 13 bases between them.

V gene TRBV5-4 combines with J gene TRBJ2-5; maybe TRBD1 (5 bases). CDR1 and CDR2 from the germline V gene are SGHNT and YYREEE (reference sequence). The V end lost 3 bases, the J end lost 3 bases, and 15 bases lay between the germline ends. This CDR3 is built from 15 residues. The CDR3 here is CASSSGKDSEETQYF. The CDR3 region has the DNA TGTGCCAGCAGCTCAGGGAAAGACAGTGAAGAGACCCAGTACTTC.

The CDR3 loop is CATSGAGGSTDTQYF. The CDR3 DNA is TGTGCCACCAGTGGGGCGGGGGGATCTACAGATACGCAGTATTTT. The chain employs TRBV24-1 and TRBJ2-3; 8 bases align to TRBD2. Germline loops: CDR1 KGHDR, CDR2 SFDVKD. Trimming took 5 bases from V and 3 from J; bases not matched to a gene: 6. The CDR3 is 15 amino acids.

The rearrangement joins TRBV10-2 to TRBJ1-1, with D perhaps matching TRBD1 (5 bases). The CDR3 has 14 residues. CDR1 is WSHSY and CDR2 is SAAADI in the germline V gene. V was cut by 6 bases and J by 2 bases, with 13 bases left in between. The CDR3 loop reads CASRVQVENTEAFF. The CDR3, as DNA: TGCGCCAGCAGAGTACAGGTCGAAAACACTGAAGCTTTCTTT.

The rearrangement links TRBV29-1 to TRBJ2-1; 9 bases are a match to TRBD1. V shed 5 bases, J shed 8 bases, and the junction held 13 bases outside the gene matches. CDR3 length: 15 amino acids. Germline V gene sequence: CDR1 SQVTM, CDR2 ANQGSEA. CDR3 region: CSVSAETGGVDEQFF. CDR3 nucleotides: TGCAGCGTTTCAGCGGAGACAGGGGGGGTGGATGAGCAGTTCTTC.

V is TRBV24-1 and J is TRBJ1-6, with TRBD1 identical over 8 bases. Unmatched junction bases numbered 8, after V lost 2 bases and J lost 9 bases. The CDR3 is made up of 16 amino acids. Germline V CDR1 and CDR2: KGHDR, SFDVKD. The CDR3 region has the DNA TGTGCCACCAGTGATTCCCGGACAGGGAGGGGTTCACCCCTCCACTTT. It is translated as CATSDSRTGRGSPLHF.

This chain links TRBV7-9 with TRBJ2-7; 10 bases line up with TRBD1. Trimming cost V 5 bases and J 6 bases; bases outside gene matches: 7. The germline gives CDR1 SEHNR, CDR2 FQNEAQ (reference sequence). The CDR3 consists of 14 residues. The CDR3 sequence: CASSVTGTGVEQYF. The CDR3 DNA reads TGTGCCAGCAGCGTGACCGGGACAGGGGTCGAGCAGTACTTC.

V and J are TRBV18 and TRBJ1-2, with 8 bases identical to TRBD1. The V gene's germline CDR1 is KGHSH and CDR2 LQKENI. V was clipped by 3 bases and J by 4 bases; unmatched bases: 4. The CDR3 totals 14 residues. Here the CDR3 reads CASSPDRGSYGYTF. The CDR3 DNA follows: TGTGCCAGCTCACCTGACAGGGGATCCTATGGCTACACCTTC.

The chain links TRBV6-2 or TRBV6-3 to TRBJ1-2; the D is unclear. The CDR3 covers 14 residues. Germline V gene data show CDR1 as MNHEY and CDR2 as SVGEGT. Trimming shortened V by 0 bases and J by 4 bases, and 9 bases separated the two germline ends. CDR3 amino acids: CASSYSSTPYGYTF. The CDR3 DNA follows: TGTGCCAGCAGTTACTCCTCTACCCCCTATGGCTACACCTTC.

In DNA, the CDR3 is TGTGCCACCAGCGGCGACACAGGGGTCGCTGAAGCTTTCTTT. It yields the protein CATSGDTGVAEAFF. This rearrangement joins TRBV15 to TRBJ1-1; TRBD1 matches at 7 bases. J gave up 6 bases and V 5 bases, and 9 bases lay outside the gene matches. CDR3 length: 14 amino acids. Germline loops: CDR1 LNHNV, CDR2 YYDKDF (reference sequence).

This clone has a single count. In DNA, the CDR3 is TGTGCCAGCAGCCGAATACCCCAGGGGGTCTCTGTCCAAGAGACCCAGTACTTC. This encodes CASSRIPQGVSVQETQYF. The rearrangement joins TRBV6-6 to TRBJ2-5; 7 positions match TRBD1. Germline V gives CDR1 MNHNY, CDR2 SVGAGI (reference sequence). Trimming at V came to 6 bases and at J to 1 base, leaving 17 bases not matched to a gene. This CDR3 is 18 amino acids long.

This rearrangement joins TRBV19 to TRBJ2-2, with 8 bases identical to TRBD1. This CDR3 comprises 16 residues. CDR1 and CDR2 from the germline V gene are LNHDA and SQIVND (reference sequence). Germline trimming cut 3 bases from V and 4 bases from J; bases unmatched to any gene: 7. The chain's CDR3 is CASSMRQGAFTGELFF. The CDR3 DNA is TGTGCCAGTAGTATGAGGCAGGGGGCTTTCACCGGGGAGCTGTTTTTT.

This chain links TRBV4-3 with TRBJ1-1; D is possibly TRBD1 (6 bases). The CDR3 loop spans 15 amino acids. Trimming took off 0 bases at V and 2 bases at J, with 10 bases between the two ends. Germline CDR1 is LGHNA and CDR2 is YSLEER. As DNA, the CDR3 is TGCGCCAGCAGCCAAGATCGGGGGGCCAACACTGAAGCTTTCTTT. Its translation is CASSQDRGANTEAFF.

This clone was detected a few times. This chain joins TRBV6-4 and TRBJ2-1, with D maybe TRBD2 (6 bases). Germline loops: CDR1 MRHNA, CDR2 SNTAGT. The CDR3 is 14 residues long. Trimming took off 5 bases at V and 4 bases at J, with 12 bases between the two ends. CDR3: CASSPLGGYNEQFF. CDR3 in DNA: TGTGCCAGCAGTCCGCTCGGGGGTTACAATGAGCAGTTCTTC.

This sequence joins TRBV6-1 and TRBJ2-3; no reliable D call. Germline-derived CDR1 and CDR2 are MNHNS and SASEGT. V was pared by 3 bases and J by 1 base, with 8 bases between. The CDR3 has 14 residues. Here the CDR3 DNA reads TGTGCCAGCAGTGATAATGCGGGCACAGATACGCAGTATTTT. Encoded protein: CASSDNAGTDTQYF.

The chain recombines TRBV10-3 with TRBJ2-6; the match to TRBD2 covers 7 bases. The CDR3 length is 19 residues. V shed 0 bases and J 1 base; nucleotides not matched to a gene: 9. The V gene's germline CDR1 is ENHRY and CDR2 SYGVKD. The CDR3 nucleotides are TGTGCCATCAGTGAGTCTTCCGGGGGGACGGGTTCTGGGGCCAACGTCCTGACTTTC. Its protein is CAISESSGGTGSGANVLTF.

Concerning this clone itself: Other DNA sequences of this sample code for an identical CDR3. In nucleotides, the CDR3 is TGTGCCAGCAGCGTCCAGGCAACTAATGAAAAACTGTTTTTT. The encoded protein is CASSVQATNEKLFF. V gene TRBV9 combines with J gene TRBJ1-4; D is ambiguous. The CDR3 runs 14 residues. CDR1 and CDR2 (germline): SGDLS, YYNGEE. Trimming removed 2 bases from V and 0 bases from J, with 5 bases in between.

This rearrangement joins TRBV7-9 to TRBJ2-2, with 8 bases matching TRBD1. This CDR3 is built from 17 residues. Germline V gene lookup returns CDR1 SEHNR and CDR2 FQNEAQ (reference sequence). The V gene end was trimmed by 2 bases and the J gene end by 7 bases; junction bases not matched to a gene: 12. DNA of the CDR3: TGTGCCAGCAGCTTAAGCCTCGGACAGGGATTCATCGGGGAGCTGTTTTTT. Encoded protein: CASSLSLGQGFIGELFF.

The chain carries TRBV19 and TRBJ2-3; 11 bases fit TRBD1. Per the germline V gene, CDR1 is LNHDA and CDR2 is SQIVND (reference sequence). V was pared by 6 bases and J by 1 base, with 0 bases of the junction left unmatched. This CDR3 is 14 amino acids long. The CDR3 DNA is TGTGCCAGTAGGGGACAGGGGGGCACAGATACGCAGTATTTT. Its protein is CASRGQGGTDTQYF.

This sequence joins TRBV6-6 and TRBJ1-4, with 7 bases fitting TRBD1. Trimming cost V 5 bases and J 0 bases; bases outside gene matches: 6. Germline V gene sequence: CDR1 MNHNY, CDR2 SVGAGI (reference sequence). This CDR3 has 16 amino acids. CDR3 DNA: TGTGCCAGCAGTACCAACAGGGGTGCAACTAATGAAAAACTGTTTTTT. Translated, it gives CASSTNRGATNEKLFF.

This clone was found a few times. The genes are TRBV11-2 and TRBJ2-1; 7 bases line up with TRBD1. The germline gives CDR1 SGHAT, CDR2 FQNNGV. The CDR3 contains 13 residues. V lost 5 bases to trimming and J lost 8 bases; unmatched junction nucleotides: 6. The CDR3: CASSPTGYDEQFF. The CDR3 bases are TGTGCCAGCAGCCCGACAGGGTACGATGAGCAGTTCTTC.

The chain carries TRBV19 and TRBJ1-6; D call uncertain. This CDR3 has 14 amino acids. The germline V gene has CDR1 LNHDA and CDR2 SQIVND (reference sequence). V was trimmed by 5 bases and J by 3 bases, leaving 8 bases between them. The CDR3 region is CASSPRFYNSPLHF. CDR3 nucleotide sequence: TGTGCCAGTAGTCCCCGGTTCTATAATTCACCCCTCCACTTT.

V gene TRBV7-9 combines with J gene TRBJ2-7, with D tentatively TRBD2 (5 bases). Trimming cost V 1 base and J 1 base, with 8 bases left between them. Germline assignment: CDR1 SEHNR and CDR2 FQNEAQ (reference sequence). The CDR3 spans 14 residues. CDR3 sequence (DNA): TGTGCCAGCAGCTTAGGTGAGGGTTCCTACGAGCAGTACTTC. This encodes CASSLGEGSYEQYF.

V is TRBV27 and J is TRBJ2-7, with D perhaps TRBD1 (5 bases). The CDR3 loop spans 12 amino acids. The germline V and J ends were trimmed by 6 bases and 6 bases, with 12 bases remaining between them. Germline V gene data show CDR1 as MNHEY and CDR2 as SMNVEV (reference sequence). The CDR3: CASRGQGFEQYF. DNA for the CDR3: TGTGCCAGCAGAGGCCAGGGATTCGAGCAGTACTTC.

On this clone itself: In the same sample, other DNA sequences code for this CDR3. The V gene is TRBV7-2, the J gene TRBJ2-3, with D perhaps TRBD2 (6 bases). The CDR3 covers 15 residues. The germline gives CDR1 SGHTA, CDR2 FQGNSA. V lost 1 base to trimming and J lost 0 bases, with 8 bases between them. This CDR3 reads CASSLDGGSTDTQYF. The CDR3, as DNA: TGTGCCAGCAGCTTAGACGGGGGTAGCACAGATACGCAGTATTTT.

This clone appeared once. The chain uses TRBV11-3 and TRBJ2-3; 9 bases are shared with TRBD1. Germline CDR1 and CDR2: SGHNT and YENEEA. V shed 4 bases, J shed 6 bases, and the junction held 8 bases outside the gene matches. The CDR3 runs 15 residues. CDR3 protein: CASSSRTGARDTQYF. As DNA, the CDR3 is TGTGCCAGCAGCTCCCGGACAGGGGCCAGGGATACGCAGTATTTT.

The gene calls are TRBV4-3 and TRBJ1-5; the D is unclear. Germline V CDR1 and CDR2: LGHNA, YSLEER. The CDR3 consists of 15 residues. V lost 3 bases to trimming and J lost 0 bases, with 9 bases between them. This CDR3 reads CASSHDYISNQPQHF. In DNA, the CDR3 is TGCGCCAGCAGCCACGACTACATTAGCAATCAGCCCCAGCATTTT.